This TCR beta chain is drawn from a study of cytomegalovirus exposure and HLA in healthy donors. Donors were nominally healthy when sampled, though unrecorded immune exposures were likely. The PCR made use of 60 Vbeta and 13 Jbeta primers. Produced via immunoSEQ multiplex PCR; TCRdb's table is partial and in-frame only. The table records fewer than 110,000 clones, around 76% of them present only once. Trimming pared 0 bases from V and 8 bases from J, leaving 16 bases between. The CDR3 is 15 residues long. Germline loops: CDR1 MNHEY, CDR2 SVGAGI. The sequence was collected from a woman between 18 and 30 years old in good health and CMV-seropositive. The sample consisted of PBMCs. V usage is TRBV6-5 and J usage is TRBJ1-2; D possibly corresponds to TRBD1 (6 bases). CDR3: CASSYSGGPRGGYTF. Here the CDR3 DNA reads TGTGCCAGCAGTTACTCCGGTGGCCCCAGGGGAGGCTACACCTTC.